This T cell receptor beta chain was retrieved from a study of blood T cells in healthy people across ages. Study as a whole: About one barcoded beta molecule per two T cells was the capture yield of template switching. Study-level results: Measured against age, TCR beta diversity per million T cells decreased in a roughly linear manner.

The second PCR ran about 6 to 11 cycles with a sample-barcoded 5' primer and J-beta primers. Each cDNA molecule was tagged by a template-switch adaptor with 12 random nucleotides. TCRdb redid the calling of the 5' RACE reads with MiXCR, one entry per CDR3 protein. The sample lists about a million distinct CDR3 sequences, roughly 51% seen once, with about a fifth in the top ten. This clonotype was seen only once. Its target is not known. V lost 1 base to trimming and J lost 0 bases, with 12 bases between them. CDR3 length: 16 residues. The specimen was blood. The TCR was taken from a woman aged 55-70 years in good health. The chain links TRBV12-3 or TRBV12-4 to TRBJ1-1; D is possibly TRBD1 (5 bases). CDR3 sequence (DNA): TGTGCCAGCAGTTTAGGAGGGGAGTGGGTGAACACTGAAGCTTTCTTT. Its protein is CASSLGGEWVNTEAFF.